Detailed here is one T cell receptor (beta chain). Its target is not known. A clone one base away is much larger, so this may be a read error. RNA transcripts gave rise to amplified TCR beta CDR3 regions. In the first-round RT-PCR of the TCR CDR3, the HTBI primer set was used. TCRdb reprocessed the multiplex PCR reads via MiXCR and lists one record per CDR3 protein. The sample lists roughly 570,000 distinct CDR3 sequences, 46% occurring once. The sample belongs to a study of T cells in Graves' hyperthyroidism and ophthalmopathy. Study conclusions and caveats: Model-based prediction identified ophthalmopathy a median roughly 5.9 months prior to its onset.

Germline CDR1 is SGHRS and CDR2 is YFSETQ. The CDR3 spans 13 residues. Sequencing was performed on peripheral blood or thyroid tissue (not recorded which). This chain joins TRBV5-1 and TRBJ2-7; D remains ambiguous. This clonotype was sampled from an adult woman with Graves' disease, either hyperthyroidism or ophthalmopathy (not recorded which). The CDR3 loop is CASSFTVSYEQCF. DNA of the CDR3: TGCGCCAGCAGCTTCACGGTCTCCTACGAGCAGTGCTTC.